This TCR beta chain was captured in a study of shared clonotypes between healthy human individuals (dated by TCRdb to 2019 to 2021). Notes on the research overall: The cohort comprised two women and a few men aged 18 to 49 years. For each donor, CD4 naive and CD4 memory were each given three plates, CD8 naive was given two plates, and CD8 memory was given one plate. Blood TCR repertoires of a handful of healthy adults were deeply sequenced to estimate repertoire size and the extent of clonotype sharing between individuals. To increase sequencing depth and limit assay-specific biases, TCR repertoire library preparation and sequencing were carried out by different laboratories using diverse techniques. Each donor's leukapheresis produced roughly between about 0.9 and 9.5 billion PBMCs. The paper as a whole reports these results and caveats: Higher generation probabilities were observed for clonotypes shared by all four sorted-subset donors than for non-shared clonotypes. Incomplete sequencing was indicated by rarefaction of sorted-subset datasets, despite the large sequencing depth. The small number of donors limited the genetic and exposure-history diversity represented. Pairwise subsampling indicated that sequencing depth was expected to affect the degree of clonotype sharing among donors. Around 5% of naive CD4, more than 3% of naive CD8, approximately 2% of memory CD4, and about 0.4% of memory CD8 clonotypes were shared across a few donors. Estimated clonotype richness was generally larger for naive than for memory subsets. Only blood was sampled, and tissue TCR repertoires likely differ from those in blood.

Donors were healthy HIV-negative adults with no recently reported acute infections or vaccinations. Every donor was a Caucasian adult living in Nashville, Tennessee, USA. CD4+ T cells were enriched by magnetic negative selection, after which naive cells were positively selected on CD45RA and the negative fraction was taken as the memory subset. Blood was obtained by leukapheresis, after which PBMCs were separated by Ficoll-Histopaque density gradient centrifugation and cryopreserved in liquid nitrogen vapor phase. Analytical flow cytometry was used to check the purity and quantity of each magnetically sorted T cell population. Genomic DNA was isolated from every sorted fraction and measured by UV absorbance on a Nanodrop 2000c. Using the deep immunoSEQ assay, TCR CDR3 regions were amplified from genomic DNA by multiplex PCR. Extracted genomic DNA from each cell subset was spread evenly across all wells of several immunoSEQ 96-well plates, with each plate serving as a replicate. Each replicate PCR for sorted subsets received 200 ng genomic DNA, equal to about 30,000 T cell genomes. The purified libraries were quantified using a Qubit 3.0 fluorometer, sized with a Bioanalyzer 2100, and then quantified again using the KAPA Library Quantification kit. Each immunoSEQ 96-well plate was sequenced on its own single-read 150-cycle Illumina NextSeq 550 flow cell. Per the source publication's procedure: Because the immunoSEQ output included only junctional sequences and no quality scores, the filtering could not be the same as the filtering used for full-length reads. To assign V/J genes and CDR3, sequences were annotated using PyIR, a Python wrapper for IgBLAST v1.9, with IMGT germline references. Reads with weak V/J assignments (E-value above 1e-6), missing CDR3, stop codons, out-of-frame junctions, or ambiguous translated residues were removed. A V3J clonotype was defined by an identical inferred V gene, J gene, and CDR3 amino acid sequence. The percentage overlap between two repertoires was calculated by dividing the number of shared unique clonotypes by the size of the smaller repertoire. Three approaches were used to assess repertoire richness: RTK rarefaction, the Chao1 estimator, and Recon v2.1 estimates of unobserved clonotypes. Generation probabilities were computed with OLGA for all TCRbeta clonotypes obtained by the gDNA method from a handful of donors. TCRdb took this table from immuneACCESS and kept in-frame rearrangements with V and J called. Such tables lack part of the clones; where checked against another copy, unresolved V genes explain under half of the gap, and the rest is unexplained. The DNA gave D and trimming, while V, J and clone size come from that table. Within this sample are about 2.4 million clones, with approximately 93% of them counted one time only. Approximately 0.36% of the sample lies in the top ten.

Reading the germline V gene gives CDR1 SGDLS and CDR2 YYNGEE. Including cysteine and phenylalanine, the CDR3 has 17 amino acids. The sequence is cut down to CDR3 DNA, 51 bases in frame from base 1. The junction shows trimming of 4 bases on V and 0 bases on J, plus 16 bases between the germline ends. Of note for this clone: Its antigen is unknown. No much larger clonotype is one base removed from it; base qualities were not supplied.

The clonotype was recovered from a man aged 18 to 30 in good health. Some clones in this sample may be carry-over from other donors' samples. This chain is built from TRBV9 and TRBJ2-2; the D gene is perhaps TRBD1, from 5 matching bases. The sequencing sample was made of naive CD4+ T cells from PBMCs. Sample cell subset or site, as interpreted from the label and publication: CD45RA+ positively selected. The DNA reads TGTGCCAGCAGCTTAGGGGCTTTGTCAGCGAACACCGGGGAGCTGTTTTTT. Its protein is CASSLGALSANTGELFF.